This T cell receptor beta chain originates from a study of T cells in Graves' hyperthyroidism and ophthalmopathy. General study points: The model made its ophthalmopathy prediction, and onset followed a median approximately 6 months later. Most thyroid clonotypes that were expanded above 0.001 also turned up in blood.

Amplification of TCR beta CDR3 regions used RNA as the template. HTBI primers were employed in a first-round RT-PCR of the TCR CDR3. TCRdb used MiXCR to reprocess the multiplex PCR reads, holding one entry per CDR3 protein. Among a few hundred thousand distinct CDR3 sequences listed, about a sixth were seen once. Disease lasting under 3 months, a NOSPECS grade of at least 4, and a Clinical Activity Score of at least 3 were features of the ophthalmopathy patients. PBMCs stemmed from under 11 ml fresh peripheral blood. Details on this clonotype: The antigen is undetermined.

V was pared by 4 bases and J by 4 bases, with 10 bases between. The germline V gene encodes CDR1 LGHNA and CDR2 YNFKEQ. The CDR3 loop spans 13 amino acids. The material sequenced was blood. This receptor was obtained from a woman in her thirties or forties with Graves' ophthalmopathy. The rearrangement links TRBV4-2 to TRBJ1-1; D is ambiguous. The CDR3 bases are TGTGCCAGCAGCCTACAACTGGGCACTGAAGCTTTCTTT. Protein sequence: CASSLQLGTEAFF.